The 16 T cell receptor beta chains below were found in one sample sequenced in a study of blood T cell repertoires in COVID-19. TCRdb's table, derived via immunoSEQ multiplex PCR, lists solely in-frame clones and lacks some. The repertoire holds roughly 350,000 clones, with about nine tenths as singletons. The sequenced sample consisted of peripheral blood. Source of these receptors: an older woman with COVID-19, enrolled during active disease.

The chain couples TRBV5-1 to TRBJ2-1, with TRBD2 as a possible D gene (6 bases). Trimming took 0 bases from V and 4 from J, leaving 14 bases between them. The length of the CDR3 is 16 residues. Per the germline V gene, CDR1 is SGHRS and CDR2 is YFSETQ. CDR3 region: CASSLAGGKRYNEQFF. CDR3 DNA sequence: TGCGCCAGCAGCTTGGCCGGGGGTAAGAGGTACAATGAGCAGTTCTTC.

The rearrangement links TRBV3-1 (or the pseudogene TRBV3-2) to TRBJ1-3; D not resolved. This CDR3 contains 16 residues. Trimming stripped 2 bases from V and 8 bases from J, with 19 bases between. The germline gives CDR1 LGHDT, CDR2 YNNKEL (reference sequence). As DNA, the CDR3 is TGTGCCAGCAGCCAAACACTAACTCTAATCGGAGACACCATATATTTT. Translating gives CASSQTLTLIGDTIYF.

The chain combines TRBV9 with TRBJ2-5; 8 bases line up with TRBD1. Germline V CDR1 and CDR2: SGDLS, YYNGEE. The CDR3 covers 14 residues. After removal of 6 bases from V and 5 bases from J, the junction contained 9 bases not matched to a gene. The CDR3 DNA reads TGTGCCAGCACCAAAGGACAGGGACGGGAGACCCAGTACTTC. It encodes CASTKGQGRETQYF.

The chain couples TRBV30 to TRBJ2-1; perhaps TRBD2 as D (6 bases). The germline V and J ends were trimmed by 3 bases and 2 bases, with 11 bases remaining between them. Looked up from germline, CDR1 is GTSNPN and CDR2 is SVGIG (reference sequence). The CDR3 loop spans 14 amino acids. CDR3 DNA: TGTGCCTGGAGAAAGGCGGGGCCCTACAATGAGCAGTTCTTC. Translating gives CAWRKAGPYNEQFF.

This clone is a singleton in its sample. This chain joins TRBV7-8 and TRBJ1-5; 7 bases map to TRBD1. Trimming at V came to 5 bases and at J to 0 bases, leaving 7 bases not matched to a gene. The germline CDR1 and CDR2 sequences are SGHVS and FQNEAQ. This CDR3 is built from 16 residues. DNA for the CDR3: TGTGCCAGCAGCAAACGTGGACAGGATAGCAATCAGCCCCAGCATTTT. It encodes CASSKRGQDSNQPQHF.

This rearrangement joins TRBV24-1 to TRBJ2-3; D is undetermined. From germline, CDR1 is KGHDR and CDR2 SFDVKD. The length of the CDR3 is 15 residues. Trimming left V 5 bases short and J 0 bases short, with 11 bases between. CDR3 coding DNA: TGTGCCACCAGTGTTGGAGCAGCTAGCACAGATACGCAGTATTTT. Residues: CATSVGAASTDTQYF.

This chain links TRBV4-1 with TRBJ1-2; possibly TRBD1 for D (5 bases). This CDR3 spans 15 amino acids. CDR1 and CDR2 (germline): MGHRA, YSYEKL. V was cut by 3 bases and J by 3 bases, with 14 bases left in between. The CDR3 sequence is CASSQTTVTYYGYTF. The CDR3 nucleotides read TGCGCCAGCAGCCAGACGACAGTCACCTACTATGGCTACACCTTC.

This clone appeared a few times. This rearrangement joins TRBV24-1 to TRBJ2-3; 7 bases agree with TRBD2. V shed 9 bases and J 1 base; nucleotides not matched to a gene: 9. The CDR3 consists of 15 residues. Germline V gene sequence: CDR1 KGHDR, CDR2 SFDVKD. The DNA of the CDR3 is TGTGCCACCGGACCCGGACTAGGCGGCACAGATACGCAGTATTTT. It yields the protein CATGPGLGGTDTQYF.

The genes are TRBV19 and TRBJ1-5; D not resolved. Germline-derived CDR1 and CDR2 are LNHDA and SQIVND (reference sequence). This CDR3 region has 14 residues. The ends were cut back, 3 bases at V and 0 bases at J, with 6 bases in the middle. CDR3 sequence (DNA): TGTGCCAGTAGTATCCAGGATAGCAATCAGCCCCAGCATTTT. Amino acids: CASSIQDSNQPQHF.

J is TRBJ2-6 and V is TRBV29-1; D gene ambiguous. Germline CDR1 reads SQVTM; CDR2 reads ANQGSEA. CDR3 length equals 13 residues. V shed 7 bases and J shed 3 bases, with 10 bases lying between them. In DNA form, the CDR3 reads TGCAGCGGTCTGGAGTTTGGGGCCAACGTCCTGACTTTC. This encodes CSGLEFGANVLTF.

CDR3 sequence (DNA): TGTGCCAGCAGAAGGACAGGGGAAGAGGGCTACACCTTC. It specifies CASRRTGEEGYTF. J is TRBJ1-2 and V is TRBV12-3 or TRBV12-4; 9 positions match TRBD1. CDR3 length: 13 residues. V gave up 6 bases and J gave up 8 bases; unmatched junction bases: 7.

This clone was seen a single time. The CDR3 nucleotides read TGTGCCAGTAGTATGACCGGGACAAGGAACTACGAGCAGTACTTC. Amino acids: CASSMTGTRNYEQYF. J is TRBJ2-7 and V is TRBV19, with D perhaps TRBD1 (6 bases). V gave up 3 bases and J gave up 3 bases, with 15 bases separating them. Germline CDR1 LNHDA, CDR2 SQIVND (reference sequence). There are 15 residues in the CDR3.

This clone was detected only once. The J gene is TRBJ2-7, the V gene TRBV28; 8 bases agree with TRBD1. Germline CDR1 is MDHEN and CDR2 is SYDVKM. The CDR3 is 15 amino acids. V shed 6 bases and J 3 bases; nucleotides not matched to a gene: 10. This CDR3 is CASRIFQGTGYEQYF. Written as DNA, the CDR3 is TGTGCCAGCAGAATATTTCAGGGGACAGGCTACGAGCAGTACTTC.

This clone has only one observation. The chain has TRBV3-1 (or the pseudogene TRBV3-2) and TRBJ1-3; D uncertain. The germline V gene encodes CDR1 LGHDT and CDR2 YNNKEL (reference sequence). This CDR3 contains 13 residues. V was clipped by 0 bases and J by 7 bases, with 7 bases between them. CDR3: CASSQDSANTIYF. The CDR3 DNA is TGTGCCAGCAGCCAAGACAGCGCGAACACCATATATTTT.

The chain links TRBV6-5 to TRBJ1-5; 9 bases are shared with TRBD1. In germline, CDR1 is MNHEY, CDR2 SVGAGI. With V trimmed by 6 bases and J by 5 bases, 8 bases remained unmatched. The CDR3 spans 15 residues. As DNA, the CDR3 is TGTGCCAGCAGCGTTACAGGGGGCGAGGATCAGCCCCAGCATTTT. It is translated as CASSVTGGEDQPQHF.

Points on this clone: The sample carries other DNA sequences with the same CDR3. The CDR3 sequence is CASSPRSSSKEQYF. DNA of the CDR3: TGTGCCAGCAGCCCCAGGTCCTCGTCGAAGGAGCAGTACTTC. The chain employs TRBV7-9 and TRBJ2-7; D ambiguous. The V end lost 5 bases, the J end lost 7 bases, and 18 bases lay between the germline ends. The CDR3 spans 14 residues. Per the germline V gene, CDR1 is SEHNR and CDR2 is FQNEAQ (reference sequence). Filled out from reference TRBV7-9 and TRBJ2-7, the complete variable domain reads DTGVSQNPRHKITKRGQNVTFRCDPISEHNRLYWYRQTLGQGPEFLTYFQNEAQLEKSRLLSDRFSAERPKGSFSTLEIQRTEQGDSAMYLCASSPRSSSKEQYFGPGTRLTVT.